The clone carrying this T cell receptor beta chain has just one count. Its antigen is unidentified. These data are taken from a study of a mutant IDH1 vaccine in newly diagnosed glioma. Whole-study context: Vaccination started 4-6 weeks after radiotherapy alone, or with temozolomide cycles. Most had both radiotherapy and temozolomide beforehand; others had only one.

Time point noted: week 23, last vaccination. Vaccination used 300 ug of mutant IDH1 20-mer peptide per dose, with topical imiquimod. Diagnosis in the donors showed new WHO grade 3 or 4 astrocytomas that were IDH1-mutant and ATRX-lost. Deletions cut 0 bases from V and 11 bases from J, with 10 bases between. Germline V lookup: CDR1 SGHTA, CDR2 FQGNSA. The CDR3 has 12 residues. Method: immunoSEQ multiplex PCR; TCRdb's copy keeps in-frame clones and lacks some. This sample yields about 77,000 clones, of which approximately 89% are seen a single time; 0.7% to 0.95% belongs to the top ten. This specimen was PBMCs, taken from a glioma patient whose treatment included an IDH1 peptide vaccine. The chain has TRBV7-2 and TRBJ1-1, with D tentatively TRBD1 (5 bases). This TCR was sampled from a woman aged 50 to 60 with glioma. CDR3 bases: TGTGCCAGCAGCTTAGCGGTTAGGGGTGCTTTCTTT. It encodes CASSLAVRGAFF.